This TCR beta chain emerged from a study of cytomegalovirus exposure and HLA in healthy donors. The study, taken as a whole, reports: In presence/absence analyses, roughly uniform sequencing depth across donors was assumed. CMV serostatus was the sole immune exposure information available.

The PCR employed 60 Vbeta primers together with 13 Jbeta primers. The repertoire was sequenced with immunoSEQ multiplex PCR; TCRdb's copy has only in-frame clones and lacks some. The table lists about 38,000 clones, about 66% of them singletons. To note about this clone: No antigen is known for it.

This clonotype was obtained from a man aged 50-59 years in good health and CMV-seropositive. Source material: PBMCs.

The DNA for the CDR3 is TGTGCCAGCAGCCAGTTTGGACTAGCGGGAGGCGGGGAGCTGTTTTTT. Its translation is CASSQFGLAGGGELFF. The gene calls are TRBV14 and TRBJ2-2; 14 nucleotides align to TRBD2. From germline, CDR1 is SGHDN and CDR2 FVKESK. The V segment lost 3 bases and the J segment 7 bases; nucleotides outside the gene matches: 4. The length of the CDR3 is 16 residues. Drawing the rest from reference TRBV14 and TRBJ2-2, the complete variable domain is EAGVTQFPSHSVIEKGQTVTLRCDPISGHDNLYWYRRVMGKEIKFLLHFVKESKQDESGMPNNRFLAERTGGTYSTLKVQPAELEDSGVYFCASSQFGLAGGGELFFGEGSRLTVL.